The 9 T cell receptor beta chains reported below all come from one sample, sequenced in a study of blood T cell repertoires in COVID-19. The table came from immunoSEQ multiplex PCR; TCRdb's copy has only in-frame clones and leaves some out. Among 150,000 to 200,000 clones listed, just under 85% were seen once. Sequences were obtained from peripheral blood. The receptors derive from a man between 60 and 75 years old with COVID-19, enrolled during active disease.

As to this clone: One end of the junction fails to match germline, which may point to a read error. This chain joins TRBV10-2 and TRBJ1-4; D gene unclear. Germline lookup yields CDR1 WSHSY and CDR2 SAAADI. CDR3 length: 12 residues. CDR3 nucleotides: TGCGCCAGCAGTTGGGCCAATGAAAGACTGTTTTTT. Encoded protein: CASSWANERLFF.

This chain uses TRBV15 with TRBJ1-1; 8 bases are shared with TRBD1. CDR1 and CDR2 from the germline V gene are LNHNV and YYDKDF (reference sequence). The V and J ends lost 6 bases and 1 base, in that order; junction bases with no gene match: 4. This CDR3 comprises 14 residues. The CDR3, as DNA: TGTGCCACCAGGAAGGACAGGGAGAACACTGAAGCTTTCTTT. Residues: CATRKDRENTEAFF.

The chain joins TRBV11-2 to TRBJ2-1, with 8 bases lining up with TRBD2. CDR1 SGHAT and CDR2 FQNNGV come from the germline V gene. The junction had 9 bases not matched to a gene; V was cut back by 8 bases and J by 6 bases. The CDR3 sequence is 14 residues long. The CDR3 bases are TGTGCCAGCGTCAATAGCGGGGCAGTCAATGAGCAGTTCTTC. Its translation is CASVNSGAVNEQFF. Based on the CDR3 plus reference TRBV11-2 and TRBJ2-1, the full variable domain is EAGVAQSPRYKIIEKRQSVAFWCNPISGHATLYWYQQILGQGPKLLIQFQNNGVVDDSQLPKDRFSAERLKGVDSTLKIQPAKLEDSAVYLCASVNSGAVNEQFFGPGTRLTVL.

This clone was seen only a few times. This chain uses TRBV7-3 with TRBJ2-3, with 10 bases aligning to TRBD1. The CDR3 length is 16 residues. Germline CDR1 is SGHTA and CDR2 is FQGTGA. V lost 5 bases, J lost 1 base, and 6 bases stayed unmatched. The CDR3 DNA reads TGTGCCAGCAGCCACAGGACAGGGGGTGGCACAGATACGCAGTATTTT. It codes for CASSHRTGGGTDTQYF.

The rearrangement links TRBV18 to TRBJ2-7, with TRBD2 matching 9 bases. Trimming took 5 bases from V and 0 from J; bases not matched to a gene: 5. Per the germline V gene, CDR1 is KGHSH and CDR2 is LQKENI. This CDR3 region has 15 residues. In DNA form, the CDR3 reads TGTGCCAGCTCAGGCGCGGGAGGGAACTCCTACGAGCAGTACTTC. The encoded protein is CASSGAGGNSYEQYF. The variable domain in full, completed from reference TRBV18 and TRBJ2-7, reads NAGVMQNPRHLVRRRGQEARLRCSPMKGHSHVYWYRQLPEEGLKFMVYLQKENIIDESGMPKERFSAEFPKEGPSILRIQQVVRGDSAAYFCASSGAGGNSYEQYFGPGTRLTVT.

This clone was observed once. This chain links TRBV4-2 with TRBJ2-3, with 8 bases fitting TRBD2. Germline CDR1 is LGHNA and CDR2 is YNFKEQ. Trimming took 1 base from V and 4 from J; bases not matched to a gene: 13. The CDR3 covers 18 residues. CDR3 in amino acids: CASSQAPAGGRQADTQYF. CDR3 sequence (DNA): TGTGCCAGCAGCCAAGCCCCCGCGGGGGGACGACAAGCAGATACGCAGTATTTT.

This clone was seen only a few times. This chain joins TRBV4-2 and TRBJ1-6; 7 positions match TRBD1. V dropped 1 base and J dropped 10; count of bases not matched to a gene: 4. This CDR3 comprises 14 residues. Germline V gene sequence: CDR1 LGHNA, CDR2 YNFKEQ. The CDR3 DNA follows: TGTGCCAGCAGCCAAGGGGACAGAACCTCACCCCTCCACTTT. Encoded protein: CASSQGDRTSPLHF.

Written as DNA, the CDR3 is TGTGCCAGCAGCTTAGGCGGTAGGGGGCCCGAAAAACTGTTTTTT. Amino acids: CASSLGGRGPEKLFF. The chain joins TRBV7-8 to TRBJ1-4, with 7 bases fitting TRBD1. The CDR3 length is 15 residues. Germline CDR1 and CDR2: SGHVS and FQNEAQ. The V segment lost 1 base and the J segment 8 bases; nucleotides outside the gene matches: 7.

This chain uses TRBV2 with TRBJ1-5; maybe TRBD1 (5 bases). The V gene lost 3 bases and the J gene lost 7 bases, with 16 bases spanning the gap. This CDR3 has 15 amino acids. Germline V CDR1 and CDR2: SNHLY, FYNNEI. Written as DNA, the CDR3 is TGTGCCAGCAGTGATAGGGGAAGGGGAAGACAGCCCCAGCATTTT. Encoded protein: CASSDRGRGRQPQHF. Full variable domain (outside the CDR3, taken from reference TRBV2 and TRBJ1-5): EPEVTQTPSHQVTQMGQEVILRCVPISNHLYFYWYRQILGQKVEFLVSFYNNEISEKSEIFDDQFSVERPDGSNFTLKIRSTKLEDSAMYFCASSDRGRGRQPQHFGDGTRLSIL.